This TCR beta chain stems from a study of vaccination effects on CD4 cells after COVID-19. Study-wide results and limits: Substantial clonal contraction characterized both infection- and vaccine-induced clones late after vaccination.

Germline lookup yields CDR1 SNHLY and CDR2 FYNNEI. The CDR3 runs 11 residues. V lost 10 bases to trimming and J lost 7 bases, with 14 bases between them. With regard to this clone: Its target is not known.

Prior to sequencing, the ViraFEST assay stimulated PBMC with viral peptide pools, which expanded the antigen-specific CD4+ T cells. Following culture for around 9 days, CD4+ T cells were isolated. Nucleocapsid antibodies were negative in the vaccine recipients, who had never had SARS-CoV-2 infection. On day 3 and again on day 7, half the medium was replaced with IL-2 medium. The data were produced by immunoSEQ multiplex PCR, yet TCRdb's version contains in-frame clones alone and is incomplete. The profile covers 30,000 to 35,000 clones, with roughly 73% appearing a single time and around 25% taken by the ten largest.

This rearrangement joins TRBV2 to TRBJ2-7; unclear D gene. The TCR sequence derives from a human donor who received a COVID-19 vaccine. This sample comprised CD4+ T cells from PBMCs cultured with HCoV-OC43 spike peptides, obtained before COVID-19 vaccination. Described subset: HCoV-OC43 spike overlapping peptide pool stimulation. The CDR3 DNA follows: TGTGCCATCGGGCCCCTGCGGGAGCAGTACTTC. This gives the protein CAIGPLREQYF.